Given below is one TCR beta chain in context. Its antigen is unidentified. This record belongs to a study of shared clonotypes between healthy human individuals. Study in general: CD4 naive and memory got three plates each, CD8 naive two, CD8 memory one.

The study's findings and limits: Non-shared clonotypes had lower generation probabilities than clonotypes shared by all four sorted-subset donors.

Healthy and HIV-negative, the adult donors had no recent acute infections or vaccinations. V was trimmed by 7 bases and J by 1 base, leaving 17 bases between them. The CDR3 totals 15 residues. Germline V lookup: CDR1 SGHTA, CDR2 FQGNSA. Assay execution took place at the deep level. TCRdb keeps only in-frame clones here, not all; method: immunoSEQ multiplex PCR. The sample yields 2 million to 2.5 million clones, more than 80% seen once. The source is a man younger than 35 in good health. Some clones in this sample may be carry-over from other donors' samples. The sequencing input was naive CD4+ T cells from PBMCs. The sample's subset: CD45RA+ positively selected. V usage is TRBV7-2 and J usage is TRBJ2-7; tentative D call: TRBD2 (5 bases). CDR3: CASTPVALASYEQYF. CDR3 in DNA: TGTGCCAGCACCCCCGTGGCGCTAGCATCCTACGAGCAGTACTTC. The full variable domain, its missing parts supplied by reference TRBV7-2 and TRBJ2-7, is GAGVSQSPSNKVTEKGKDVELRCDPISGHTALYWYRQSLGQGLEFLIYFQGNSAPDKSGLPSDRFSAERTGGSVSTLTIQRTQQEDSAVYLCASTPVALASYEQYFGPGTRLTVT.